The source of this TCR beta chain is a study of blood T cell repertoires in COVID-19. Overall study context: Acute and convalescent COVID-19 samples came from the United States, Italy and Spain. Sample material is recorded as cDNA or gDNA derived from T cells, B-cell-depleted T cells, or PBMCs.

The germline V gene has CDR1 SNHLY and CDR2 FYNNEI. The V end was cut by 7 bases, the J end by 5 bases, with 14 bases between. The CDR3 consists of 14 residues. In the original analysis: Amplification with reference gene primers provided the estimates of nucleated cell counts. Generated by immunoSEQ multiplex PCR, the TCRdb table keeps only in-frame clones and is missing some. V and J calls and clone size come straight from that table; D and trimming were deduced from the DNA. This table holds approximately 390,000 clones, approximately 88% found once. Recruits, aged roughly 18 to 89 years, lived in 24 US areas.

Material for sequencing was PBMCs or T cells enriched from blood (not recorded which). This TCR was sampled from a woman aged 35 to 49 with acute COVID-19. The chain carries TRBV2 and TRBJ1-4; D unresolved. The chain's CDR3 is CASTSPEENEKLFF. Written as DNA, the CDR3 is TGTGCCAGCACTTCCCCAGAAGAAAATGAAAAACTGTTTTTT. The full variable domain, in which reference TRBV2 and TRBJ1-4 provide the parts outside the CDR3, is EPEVTQTPSHQVTQMGQEVILRCVPISNHLYFYWYRQILGQKVEFLVSFYNNEISEKSEIFDDQFSVERPDGSNFTLKIRSTKLEDSAMYFCASTSPEENEKLFFGSGTQLSVL.